What follows describes a single TCR beta chain. As yet, its antigen is unknown. The record originates from a study of blood T cells in healthy people across ages. At least 7 million PBMCs were isolated per sample. Points from the study as a whole: Long-lived and aged donors differed, with more naive CD4+ cells and higher diversity in the long-lived. Older age coincided with a roughly linear decline in TCR beta diversity per million T cells.

With a J-beta primer mix and a sample-barcoded 5' primer, a second PCR ran roughly 7 to 11 cycles. TCRdb re-analysed the 5' RACE reads in MiXCR, keeping a single row per CDR3 protein. The repertoire holds 700,000 to 1,000,000 distinct CDR3 sequences, around 43% seen once, with roughly 19% in the top ten. Sequenced material: blood. The receptor comes from a man aged 60-69 years in good health.

CDR3 in DNA: TGCAGCGTAGCGCCCACGGGTAAGGCTGAAGCTTTCTTT. Translated, it gives CSVAPTGKAEAFF. The chain links TRBV29-1 to TRBJ1-1; D not resolved. V lost 6 bases to trimming and J lost 6 bases, with 17 bases between them. There are 13 residues in the CDR3. From germline, CDR1 is SQVTM and CDR2 ANQGSEA.